These 10 T cell receptor beta chains were all obtained from the same sample, sequenced in a study of CD8+CD57+ T cells in acquired aplastic anemia. TCR beta VDJ combinations and CDR3 sequences were profiled from genomic DNA. MiXCR, run by TCRdb on the reads, gives a single entry per CDR3 protein. The table lists 200,000 to 250,000 distinct CDR3 sequences, 65% of them singletons, with roughly 53% in the top ten. Flow cytometry had shown expanded CD8+CD57+ cells in the patients chosen for sequencing. Sequencing was done on a sample of sorted CD4+, CD8+, or CD8+CD57+ T cells (not recorded which) from PBMCs. The receptors derive from a human donor with aplastic anemia.

J is TRBJ2-3 and V is TRBV24-1; D is possibly TRBD1 (6 bases). The germline CDR1 and CDR2 sequences are KGHDR and SFDVKD. The CDR3 length is 15 residues. V gave up 1 base and J gave up 4 bases, with 11 bases separating them. CDR3 sequence: CATSDLGQSADTQYF. The CDR3 DNA is TGTGCCACCAGTGATTTAGGACAGTCGGCAGATACGCAGTATTTT.

This clonotype was seen once. The genes are TRBV20-1 and TRBJ2-7; 9 positions match TRBD1. The CDR3 runs 18 residues. The germline V gene encodes CDR1 DFQATT and CDR2 SNEGSKA (reference sequence). The ends lost 5 bases at V and 4 bases at J; junction bases unmatched: 21. DNA of the CDR3: TGCAGTGCTGGTGGACAGGGGAAGGGGACCAGCGGGACGTACGAGCAGTACTTC. Its translation: CSAGGQGKGTSGTYEQYF.

This clonotype has only a few counts. The chain is built from TRBV12-3 or TRBV12-4 and TRBJ1-6; D ambiguous. CDR3 length equals 11 residues. Trimming shortened V by 5 bases and J by 11 bases, and 7 bases separated the two germline ends. CDR3 region: CASSAAPPLHF. CDR3 nucleotide sequence: TGTGCCAGCAGTGCCGCGCCACCCCTCCACTTT.

This clonotype is a singleton in its sample. This chain uses TRBV24-1 with TRBJ1-3; 8 nucleotides agree with TRBD1. The germline V gene has CDR1 KGHDR and CDR2 SFDVKD. CDR3 length equals 17 residues. J lost 1 base, V lost 3 bases, and 7 bases had no gene match. This chain's CDR3 is CATSDGQGNMSGNTIYF. CDR3 bases: TGTGCCACCAGTGATGGACAGGGTAATATGTCTGGAAACACCATATATTTT.

This clonotype was counted a single time. The chain combines TRBV7-2 with TRBJ1-4, with D uncertain. This CDR3 has 15 residues. V lost 1 base to trimming and J lost 0 bases, with 6 bases between them. In germline, CDR1 is SGHTA, CDR2 FQGNSA. The CDR3 protein is CASSLGGSTNEKLFF. The CDR3 region has the DNA TGTGCCAGCAGCTTAGGAGGGTCAACTAATGAAAAACTGTTTTTT.

Many counts were recorded for this clonotype. The rearrangement uses TRBV5-1 and TRBJ2-1, with a possible D match to TRBD1 (6 bases). This CDR3 region has 15 residues. Germline V gives CDR1 SGHRS, CDR2 YFSETQ. With 4 bases removed from V and 4 bases from J, the gap between germline ends came to 15 bases. The CDR3 DNA reads TGCGCCAGCAGCCCGAAAAAACAGGGATACAATGAGCAGTTCTTC. Its translation: CASSPKKQGYNEQFF.

J is TRBJ1-4 and V is TRBV24-1; 10 positions match TRBD1. Germline-derived CDR1 and CDR2 are KGHDR and SFDVKD. This CDR3 spans 13 amino acids. The ends lost 3 bases at V and 11 bases at J; junction bases unmatched: 2. The CDR3 here is CATSDGQGGKLFF. Here the CDR3 DNA reads TGTGCCACCAGTGATGGACAGGGGGGGAAACTGTTTTTT.

The J gene is TRBJ2-1, the V gene TRBV20-1; 9 bases match TRBD1. With V trimmed by 5 bases and J by 9 bases, 8 bases remained unmatched. The CDR3 is 13 residues long. Looked up from germline, CDR1 is DFQATT and CDR2 is SNEGSKA (reference sequence). The CDR3 DNA follows: TGCAGTGCTTCGGACAGGGGAGGGGGTGAGCAGTTCTTC. Its translation is CSASDRGGGEQFF.

This clonotype was picked up a small number of times. The missing conserved phenylalanine or tryptophan at the end of this CDR3 makes a read error likely. The genes are TRBV5-5 and TRBJ2-3, with D perhaps matching TRBD2 (5 bases). V lost 1 base and J 1 base, leaving 10 bases between the germline ends. CDR3 length: 15 amino acids. Germline CDR1 reads SGHKS; CDR2 reads YYEKEE (reference sequence). The CDR3 coding sequence is TGTGCCAGCAGCTTGTCCCGGGGAGGCACAGATACGCAGTATCTT. This encodes CASSLSRGGTDTQYL.

The chain links TRBV2 to TRBJ1-2; no definite D call. The length of the CDR3 is 14 residues. The germline gives CDR1 SNHLY, CDR2 FYNNEI. Trimming stripped 4 bases from V and 2 bases from J, with 11 bases between. This CDR3 reads CASSVSTGNYGYTF. CDR3 coding DNA: TGTGCCAGCAGTGTATCGACTGGGAACTATGGCTACACCTTC.